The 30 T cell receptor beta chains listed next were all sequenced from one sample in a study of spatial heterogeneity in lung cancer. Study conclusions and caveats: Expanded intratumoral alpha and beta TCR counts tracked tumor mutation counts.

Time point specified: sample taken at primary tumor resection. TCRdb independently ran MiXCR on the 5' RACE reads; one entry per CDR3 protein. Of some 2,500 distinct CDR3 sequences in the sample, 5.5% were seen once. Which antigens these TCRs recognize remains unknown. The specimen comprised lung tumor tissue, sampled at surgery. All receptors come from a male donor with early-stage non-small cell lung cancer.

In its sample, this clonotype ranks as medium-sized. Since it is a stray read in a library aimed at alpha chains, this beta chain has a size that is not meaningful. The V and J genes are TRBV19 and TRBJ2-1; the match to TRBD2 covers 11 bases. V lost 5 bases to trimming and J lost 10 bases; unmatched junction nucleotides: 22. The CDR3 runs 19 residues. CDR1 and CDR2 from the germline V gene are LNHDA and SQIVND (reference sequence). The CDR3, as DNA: TGTGCCAGTAGTCAACGGAGGGGACTAGCGGAAATTTCGAACACGGAGCAGTTCTTC. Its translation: CASSQRRGLAEISNTEQFF.

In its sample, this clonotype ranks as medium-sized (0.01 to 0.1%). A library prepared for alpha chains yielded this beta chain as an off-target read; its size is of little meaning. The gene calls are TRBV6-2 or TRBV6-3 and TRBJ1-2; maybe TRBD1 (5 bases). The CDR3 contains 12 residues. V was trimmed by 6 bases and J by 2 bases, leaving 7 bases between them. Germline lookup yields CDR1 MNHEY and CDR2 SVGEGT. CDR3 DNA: TGTGCCAGCAGCGGGGACAACTATGGCTACACCTTC. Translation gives CASSGDNYGYTF.

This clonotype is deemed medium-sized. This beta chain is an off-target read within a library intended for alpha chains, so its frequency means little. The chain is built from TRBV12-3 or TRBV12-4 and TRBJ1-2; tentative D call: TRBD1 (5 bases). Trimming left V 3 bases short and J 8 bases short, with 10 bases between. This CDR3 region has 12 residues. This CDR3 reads CASSLKGSGYTF. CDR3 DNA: TGTGCCAGCAGTTTGAAGGGGTCGGGCTACACCTTC.

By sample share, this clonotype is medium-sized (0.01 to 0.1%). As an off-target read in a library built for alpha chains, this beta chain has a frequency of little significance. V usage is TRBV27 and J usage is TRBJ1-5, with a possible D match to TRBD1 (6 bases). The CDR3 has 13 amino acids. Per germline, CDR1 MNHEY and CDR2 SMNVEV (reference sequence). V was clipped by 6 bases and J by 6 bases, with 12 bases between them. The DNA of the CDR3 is TGTGCCAGCAGCACAGGGTTTCCTCAGCCCCAGCATTTT. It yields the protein CASSTGFPQPQHF.

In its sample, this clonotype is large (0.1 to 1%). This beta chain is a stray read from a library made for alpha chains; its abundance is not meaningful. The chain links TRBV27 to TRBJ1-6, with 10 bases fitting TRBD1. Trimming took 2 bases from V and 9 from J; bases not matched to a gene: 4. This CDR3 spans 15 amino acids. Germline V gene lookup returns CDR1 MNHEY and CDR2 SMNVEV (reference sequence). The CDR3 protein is CASSLTGDRGSPLHF. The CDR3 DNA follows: TGTGCCAGCAGTTTAACGGGGGACAGGGGTTCACCCCTCCACTTT.

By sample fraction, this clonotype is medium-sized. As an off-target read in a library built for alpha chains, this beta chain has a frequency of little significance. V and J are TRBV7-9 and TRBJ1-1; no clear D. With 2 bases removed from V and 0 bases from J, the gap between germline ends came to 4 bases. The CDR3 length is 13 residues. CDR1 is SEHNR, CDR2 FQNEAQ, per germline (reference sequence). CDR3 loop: CASSLLMNTEAFF. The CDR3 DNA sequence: TGTGCCAGCAGCTTACTGATGAACACTGAAGCTTTCTTT.

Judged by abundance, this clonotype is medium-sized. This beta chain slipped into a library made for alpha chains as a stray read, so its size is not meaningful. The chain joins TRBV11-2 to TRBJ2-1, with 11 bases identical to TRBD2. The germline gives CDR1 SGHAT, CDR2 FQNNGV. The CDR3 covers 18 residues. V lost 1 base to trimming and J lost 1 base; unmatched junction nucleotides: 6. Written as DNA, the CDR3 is TGTGCCAGCAGCTTAGCGGTTAGCGGGGGGGTATCCTACAATGAGCAGTTCTTC. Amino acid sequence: CASSLAVSGGVSYNEQFF.

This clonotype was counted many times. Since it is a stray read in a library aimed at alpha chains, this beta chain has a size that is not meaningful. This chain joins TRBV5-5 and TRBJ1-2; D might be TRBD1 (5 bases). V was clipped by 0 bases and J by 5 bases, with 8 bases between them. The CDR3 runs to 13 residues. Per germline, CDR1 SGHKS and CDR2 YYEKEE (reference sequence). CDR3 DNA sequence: TGTGCCAGCAGCTTGGAGGCAGGGTATGGCTACACCTTC. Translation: CASSLEAGYGYTF. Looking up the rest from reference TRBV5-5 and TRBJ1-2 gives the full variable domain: DAGVTQSPTHLIKTRGQQVTLRCSPISGHKSVSWYQQVLGQGPQFIFQYYEKEERGRGNFPDRFSARQFPNYSSELNVNALLLGDSALYLCASSLEAGYGYTFGSGTRLTVV.

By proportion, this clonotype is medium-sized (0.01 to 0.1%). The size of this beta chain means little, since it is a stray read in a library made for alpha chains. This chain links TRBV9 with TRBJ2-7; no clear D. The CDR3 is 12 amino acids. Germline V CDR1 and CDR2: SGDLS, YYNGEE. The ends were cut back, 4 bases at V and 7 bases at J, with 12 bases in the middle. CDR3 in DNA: TGTGCCAGCAGCAACACTTTTGGGGAGCAGTACTTC. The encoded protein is CASSNTFGEQYF.

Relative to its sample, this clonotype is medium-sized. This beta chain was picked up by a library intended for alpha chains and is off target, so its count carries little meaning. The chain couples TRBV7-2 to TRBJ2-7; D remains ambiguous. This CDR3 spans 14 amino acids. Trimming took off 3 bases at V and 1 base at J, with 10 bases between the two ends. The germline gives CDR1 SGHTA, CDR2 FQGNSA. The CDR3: CASSFGPESYEQYF. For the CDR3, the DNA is TGTGCCAGCAGCTTCGGACCCGAATCCTACGAGCAGTACTTC.

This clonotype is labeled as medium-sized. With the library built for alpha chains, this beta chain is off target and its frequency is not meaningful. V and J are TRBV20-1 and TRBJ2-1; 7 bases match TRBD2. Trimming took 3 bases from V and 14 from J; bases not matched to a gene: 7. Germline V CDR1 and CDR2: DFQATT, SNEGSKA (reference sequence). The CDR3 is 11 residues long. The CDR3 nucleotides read TGCAGTGCTAGTTCTAGCGGCGCTGAGTTCTTC. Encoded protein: CSASSSGAEFF.

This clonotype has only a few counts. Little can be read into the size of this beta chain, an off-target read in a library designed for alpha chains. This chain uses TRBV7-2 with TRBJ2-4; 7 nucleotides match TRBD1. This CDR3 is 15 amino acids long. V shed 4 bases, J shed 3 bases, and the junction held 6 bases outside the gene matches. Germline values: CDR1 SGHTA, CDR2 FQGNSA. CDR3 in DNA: TGTGCCAGCAGCTACAGCCGGGACAGCAAAAACATTCAGTACTTC. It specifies CASSYSRDSKNIQYF.

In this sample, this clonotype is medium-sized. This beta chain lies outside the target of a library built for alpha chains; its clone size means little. The CDR3 region has the DNA TGTGCCAGCAGCTTAGTTGGGGAGCTGTTTTTT. This codes for CASSLVGELFF. The chain combines TRBV7-6 with TRBJ2-2; unclear D gene. V was trimmed by 1 base and J by 8 bases, leaving 2 bases between them. Germline V gene lookup returns CDR1 SGHVS and CDR2 FNYEAQ. The CDR3 has 11 amino acids.

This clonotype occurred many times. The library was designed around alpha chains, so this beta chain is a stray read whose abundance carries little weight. Here the CDR3 DNA reads TGTGCCAGCAGTGGGACACAGAACACCGGGGAGCTGTTTTTT. Amino acid sequence: CASSGTQNTGELFF. The chain uses TRBV28 and TRBJ2-2; weak D call: TRBD1 (6 bases). The CDR3 has 14 residues. CDR1 and CDR2 from the germline V gene are MDHEN and SYDVKM. Trimming removed 5 bases at V and 1 base at J, with 8 bases between.

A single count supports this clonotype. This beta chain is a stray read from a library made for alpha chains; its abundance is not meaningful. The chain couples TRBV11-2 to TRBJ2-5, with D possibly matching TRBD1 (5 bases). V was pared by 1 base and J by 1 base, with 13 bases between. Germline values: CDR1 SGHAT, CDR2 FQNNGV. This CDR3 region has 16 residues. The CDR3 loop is CASSLGVTQGQETQYF. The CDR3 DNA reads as TGTGCCAGCAGCTTAGGGGTAACCCAGGGCCAAGAGACCCAGTACTTC.

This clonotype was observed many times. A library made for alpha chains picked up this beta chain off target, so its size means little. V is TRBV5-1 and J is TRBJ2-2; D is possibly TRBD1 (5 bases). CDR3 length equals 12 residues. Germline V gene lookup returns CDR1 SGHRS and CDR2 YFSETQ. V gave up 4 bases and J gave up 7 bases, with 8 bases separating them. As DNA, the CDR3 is TGCGCCAGCAGCCAGGGTTACGGGGAGCTGTTTTTT. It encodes CASSQGYGELFF.

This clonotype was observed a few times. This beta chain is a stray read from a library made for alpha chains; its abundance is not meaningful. The CDR3 reads CASGHTGTGQPQHF. The CDR3 nucleotides read TGTGCCAGCGGACATACGGGGACCGGGCAGCCCCAGCATTTT. The chain employs TRBV25-1 and TRBJ1-5; D may be TRBD1 (5 bases). The CDR3 length is 14 residues. V was trimmed by 8 bases and J by 7 bases, leaving 18 bases between them. The V gene's germline CDR1 is MGHDK and CDR2 SYGVNS.

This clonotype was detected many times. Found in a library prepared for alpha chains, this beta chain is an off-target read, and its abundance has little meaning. The CDR3, as DNA: TGTGCCAGCAGCCAAGGGTTAAGTCAGCCCCAGCATTTT. Translating gives CASSQGLSQPQHF. The chain carries TRBV11-2 and TRBJ1-5; D uncertain. CDR3 size: 13 residues. Trimming shortened V by 5 bases and J by 6 bases, and 11 bases separated the two germline ends. CDR1 and CDR2 from the germline V gene are SGHAT and FQNNGV.

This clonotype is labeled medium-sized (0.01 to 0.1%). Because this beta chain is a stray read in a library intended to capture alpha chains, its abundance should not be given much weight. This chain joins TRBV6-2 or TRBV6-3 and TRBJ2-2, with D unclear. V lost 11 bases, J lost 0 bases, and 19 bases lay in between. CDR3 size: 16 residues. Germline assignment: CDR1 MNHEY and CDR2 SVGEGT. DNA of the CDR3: TGTGCCGGAACGTCAGGCGGAGCCCCGAACACCGGGGAGCTGTTTTTT. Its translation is CAGTSGGAPNTGELFF.

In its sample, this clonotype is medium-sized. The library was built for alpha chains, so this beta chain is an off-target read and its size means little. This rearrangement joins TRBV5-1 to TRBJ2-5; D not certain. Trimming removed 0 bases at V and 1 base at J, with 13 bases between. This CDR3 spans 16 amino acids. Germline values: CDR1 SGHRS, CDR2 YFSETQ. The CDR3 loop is CASSLGGSAVQETQYF. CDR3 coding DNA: TGCGCCAGCAGCTTGGGCGGTTCGGCGGTCCAAGAGACCCAGTACTTC.

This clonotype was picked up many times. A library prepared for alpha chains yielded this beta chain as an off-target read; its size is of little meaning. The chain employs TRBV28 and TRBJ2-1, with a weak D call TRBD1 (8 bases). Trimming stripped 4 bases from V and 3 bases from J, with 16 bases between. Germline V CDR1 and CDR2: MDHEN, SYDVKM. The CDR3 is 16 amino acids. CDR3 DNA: TGTGCCAGCAGTTCCCAACAGGGGGGGGACTACAATGAGCAGTTCTTC. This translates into CASSSQQGGDYNEQFF.

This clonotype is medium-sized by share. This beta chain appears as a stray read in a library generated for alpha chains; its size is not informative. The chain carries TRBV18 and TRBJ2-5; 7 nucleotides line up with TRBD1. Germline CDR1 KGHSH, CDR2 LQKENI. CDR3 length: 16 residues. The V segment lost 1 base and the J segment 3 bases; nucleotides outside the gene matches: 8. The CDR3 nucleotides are TGTGCCAGCTCACCACGGTCGGTTACAGGGGAAGAGACCCAGTACTTC. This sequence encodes CASSPRSVTGEETQYF.

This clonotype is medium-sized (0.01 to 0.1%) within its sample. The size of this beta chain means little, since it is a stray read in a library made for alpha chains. This chain's CDR3 is CASSAGRSYGYTF. The CDR3 DNA sequence: TGTGCCAGCAGCGCAGGACGGAGCTATGGCTACACCTTC. This sequence joins TRBV5-6 and TRBJ1-2; D gene unclear. The germline V gene encodes CDR1 SGHDT and CDR2 YYEEEE. The CDR3 length is 13 residues. V dropped 4 bases and J dropped 4 bases, with 11 bases sitting between them.

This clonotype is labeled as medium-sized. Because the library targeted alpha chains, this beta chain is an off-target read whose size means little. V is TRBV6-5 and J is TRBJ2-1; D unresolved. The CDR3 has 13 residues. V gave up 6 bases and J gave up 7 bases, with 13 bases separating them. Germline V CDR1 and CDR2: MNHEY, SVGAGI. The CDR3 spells CASSPKESNEQFF. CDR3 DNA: TGTGCCAGCAGCCCCAAAGAGTCGAATGAGCAGTTCTTC.

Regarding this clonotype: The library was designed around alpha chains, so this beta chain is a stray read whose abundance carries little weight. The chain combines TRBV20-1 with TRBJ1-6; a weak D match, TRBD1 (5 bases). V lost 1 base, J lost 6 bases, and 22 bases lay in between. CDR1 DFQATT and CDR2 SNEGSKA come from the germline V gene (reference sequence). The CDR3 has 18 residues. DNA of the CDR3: TGCAGTGCTAGAGGCGGAACCGGGACCCGAGATACTAATTCACCCCTCCACTTT. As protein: CSARGGTGTRDTNSPLHF.

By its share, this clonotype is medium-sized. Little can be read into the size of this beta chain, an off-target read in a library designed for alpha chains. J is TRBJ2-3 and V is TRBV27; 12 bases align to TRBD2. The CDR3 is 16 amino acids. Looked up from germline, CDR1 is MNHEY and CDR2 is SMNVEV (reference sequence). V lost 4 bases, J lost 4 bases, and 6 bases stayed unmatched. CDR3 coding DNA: TGTGCCAGCAGTTCTCTAGCGGGGGGGAGGTCAGATACGCAGTATTTT. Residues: CASSSLAGGRSDTQYF.

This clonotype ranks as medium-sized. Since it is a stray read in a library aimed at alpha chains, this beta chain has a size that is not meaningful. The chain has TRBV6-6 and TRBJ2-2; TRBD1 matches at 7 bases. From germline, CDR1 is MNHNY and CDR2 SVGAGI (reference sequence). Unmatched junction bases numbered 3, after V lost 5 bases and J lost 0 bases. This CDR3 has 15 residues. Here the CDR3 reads CASSPGQANTGELFF. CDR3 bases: TGTGCCAGCAGTCCCGGACAGGCGAACACCGGGGAGCTGTTTTTT.

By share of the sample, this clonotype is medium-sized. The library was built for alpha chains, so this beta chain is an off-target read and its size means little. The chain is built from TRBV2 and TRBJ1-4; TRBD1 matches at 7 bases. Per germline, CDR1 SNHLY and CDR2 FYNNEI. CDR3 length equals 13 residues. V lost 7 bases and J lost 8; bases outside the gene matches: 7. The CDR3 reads CASNRDSREKLFF. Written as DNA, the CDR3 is TGTGCCAGCAACCGGGACAGTCGGGAAAAACTGTTTTTT.

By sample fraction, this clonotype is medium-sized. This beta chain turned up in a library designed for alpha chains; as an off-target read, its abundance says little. The CDR3 sequence: CASSTGTGQNTQYF. CDR3 in DNA: TGCGCCAGCAGTACCGGGACAGGTCAAAATACGCAGTATTTT. The rearrangement links TRBV10-2 to TRBJ2-3; 8 positions agree with TRBD1. CDR1 and CDR2 from the germline V gene are WSHSY and SAAADI. V was clipped by 5 bases and J by 7 bases; unmatched bases: 8. This CDR3 comprises 14 residues.

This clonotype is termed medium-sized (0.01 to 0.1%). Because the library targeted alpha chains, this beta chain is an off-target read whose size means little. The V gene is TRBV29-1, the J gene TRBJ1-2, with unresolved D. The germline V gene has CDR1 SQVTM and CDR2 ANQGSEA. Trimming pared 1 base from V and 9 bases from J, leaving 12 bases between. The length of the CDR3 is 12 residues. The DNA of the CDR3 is TGCAGCGTTGAAGCCAGCGGAGGCAGCTACACCTTC. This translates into CSVEASGGSYTF.